This T cell receptor beta chain was profiled in a study of cytomegalovirus exposure and HLA in healthy donors. Study-level findings and limits: A prior analysis recorded that most TCR beta V segments were productive about 87% or about 30% of the time. Later analysis suggested most CMV-associated TCR beta chains were HLA-restricted. Specificity for CMV antigens was confirmed in vitro for a few of the CMV-associated chains. Sequencing likely caused a cluster of highly shared sequence variants.

This clone was found a few times. What it recognizes is unknown. The CDR3 totals 14 residues. V lost 6 bases, J lost 5 bases, and 17 bases lay in between. Germline assignment: CDR1 SGHTA and CDR2 FQGTGA. 13 Jbeta primers and 60 Vbeta primers were used for the PCR. Method: immunoSEQ multiplex PCR; TCRdb's copy keeps in-frame clones and lacks some. This sample has roughly 120,000 clones; about 78% occur once, and the top ten carry 8.2%. Material for sequencing was PBMCs. The genes are TRBV7-3 and TRBJ2-7; perhaps TRBD2 as D (6 bases). The source is a woman aged 40 to 50 in good health and CMV-seropositive. The CDR3, as DNA: TGTGCCAGCAGGTGGGGTAGCGGACGGGACGAGCAGTACTTC. Translating gives CASRWGSGRDEQYF. Drawing the rest from reference TRBV7-3 and TRBJ2-7, the complete variable domain is GAGVSQTPSNKVTEKGKYVELRCDPISGHTALYWYRQSLGQGPEFLIYFQGTGAADDSGLPNDRFFAVRPEGSVSTLKIQRTERGDSAVYLCASRWGSGRDEQYFGPGTRLTVT.